The 5 T cell receptor beta chains below all came from one sample that was sequenced in a study of CD8 T cells in Susac syndrome (dated by TCRdb to between 2018 and 2021). The library was made by the immunoSEQ multiplex PCR assay. RNA was extracted with the RNeasy kit and 0.5 to 1 ug was reverse transcribed using random hexamers. TCRdb's own reprocessing of the public reads used fastp at Q25 and MiXCR and kept productive beta chains. Rows with a matching CDR3 protein are joined into one entry that keeps the most common DNA and genes. Recorded for this sample are around 170,000 distinct CDR3 sequences; approximately 95% of them occurred a single time. The leading ten clones occupy approximately 0.16% of the sample. Sequenced input: CD8+ T cells from PBMCs. These receptors all come from a human donor with Susac syndrome.

This clonotype was recorded only once. The chain uses TRBV20-1 and TRBJ1-1, with a weak D call TRBD1 (5 bases). Germline V gene sequence: CDR1 DFQATT, CDR2 SNEGSKA (reference sequence). Trimming took off 1 base at V and 1 base at J, with 13 bases between the two ends. This CDR3 region has 15 residues. The CDR3 reads CSARALLRGNTEAFF. The CDR3 region has the DNA TGCAGTGCTAGAGCCCTATTAAGGGGGAACACTGAAGCTTTCTTT.

The count of this clonotype is one. The chain joins TRBV28 to TRBJ2-5; D remains ambiguous. CDR1 is MDHEN, CDR2 SYDVKM, per germline. V dropped 6 bases and J dropped 3 bases, with 8 bases sitting between them. This CDR3 comprises 12 residues. CDR3 sequence (DNA): TGTGCCAGCAGCCACGTGGAAGAGACCCAGTACTTC. Protein: CASSHVEETQYF.

The table lists this clonotype with a count of one. The gene calls are TRBV4-1 and TRBJ2-1, with TRBD2 matching over 10 bases. The V and J ends lost 0 bases and 8 bases, in that order; junction bases with no gene match: 7. The V gene's germline CDR1 is MGHRA and CDR2 YSYEKL. The CDR3 consists of 16 residues. CDR3 amino acids: CASSQDPSGRADEQFF. The CDR3 nucleotides read TGCGCCAGCAGCCAAGACCCCAGCGGGAGGGCCGATGAGCAGTTCTTC.

The CDR3 nucleotides read TGTGCCAGCAGCCCAGGGGGCGAGTATGGCTACACCTTC. Residues: CASSPGGEYGYTF. This rearrangement joins TRBV7-9 to TRBJ1-2, with TRBD1 matching over 8 bases. V shed 5 bases, J shed 5 bases, and the junction held 4 bases outside the gene matches. The CDR3 has 13 amino acids. The germline V gene encodes CDR1 SEHNR and CDR2 FQNEAQ (reference sequence).

The V gene is TRBV24-1, the J gene TRBJ1-1; 7 bases fit TRBD1. Germline trimming cut 4 bases from V and 4 bases from J; bases unmatched to any gene: 5. Germline loops: CDR1 KGHDR, CDR2 SFDVKD. The CDR3 covers 14 residues. In DNA, the CDR3 is TGTGCCACCAGTGAGGGTGGGACAGTCACTGAAGCTTTCTTT. Amino acid sequence: CATSEGGTVTEAFF.